This T cell receptor (beta chain) emerged from a study of T-cell reconstitution after alpha-beta-depleted transplantation in children. Study-wide results and limits: TCRbeta diversity was high at day 60 in some patients (a result of surviving recipient T cells and thymic progenitors). By one year post-transplant, T-cell counts and diversity largely arose from T cells that were newly produced. Alpha-beta T cells about two months after transplant reportedly derived from several hundred expanded graft clones.

The library targeted TCRbeta and was prepared with unique molecular identifiers. TCRdb redid the calling of the PCR reads with MiXCR, one entry per CDR3 protein. The repertoire includes 700,000 to 950,000 distinct CDR3 sequences, around 15% of them detected once, and approximately 5% sits in the top ten. The CDR3 has 15 residues. Trimming removed 3 bases at V and 6 bases at J, with 18 bases between. Germline V gene sequence: CDR1 SEHNR, CDR2 FQNEAQ (reference sequence). A note on this clonotype: As yet, its antigen is unknown.

Sequenced material: PBMCs, mostly from graft donor cells, taken 360 days after TCRalphabeta/CD19-depleted stem cell transplant. The rearrangement uses TRBV7-9 and TRBJ2-7, with a possible D match to TRBD2 (5 bases). The origin of this receptor is a male patient younger than 18 who had a stem cell transplant for acute lymphoblastic leukemia, so the T cells may come from the graft donor. CDR3 nucleotides: TGTGCCAGCAGCTTCCTGGAGAGTCTAGCTATCGAGCAGTACTTC. Protein sequence: CASSFLESLAIEQYF.